This is a list of T cell receptor beta chains from one sample in a study of identical twins. A single record per CDR3 protein comes from TCRdb applying MiXCR to the 5' RACE reads. The sample shows a few hundred thousand distinct CDR3 sequences, 5% to 7% of them seen only once. This same sample was also part of a study on T cells expressing NK-cell markers.

What was sequenced was CD8+ T cells sorted from blood. The receptors come from a woman aged 18-29 years in good health. The CDR3 runs from the conserved cysteine through the conserved F or W. D genes are given only for firm matches. The size field is filled for only some rows; it gives once, few, many or a size class.

d_call	clone_size	j_call	v_call	cdr3_aa	cdr3_nt
TRBD1	few	TRBJ2-5	TRBV12-3/TRBV12-4	CASSSPGQGMETQYF	TGTGCCAGCAGTTCCCCCGGACAGGGCATGGAGACCCAGTACTTC
NA	few	TRBJ1-1	TRBV12-5	CASGQTQNTEAFF	TGTGCTAGTGGTCAGACACAGAACACTGAAGCTTTCTTT
NA	NA	TRBJ2-7	TRBV7-9	CASSLGAGLAYEQYF	TGTGCCAGCAGCTTAGGAGCAGGGCTTGCCTACGAGCAGTACTTC
TRBD2	NA	TRBJ2-3	TRBV6-1	CATVLLAGGTDTQYF	TGTGCCACCGTCTTACTAGCGGGGGGCACAGATACGCAGTATTTT
NA	NA	TRBJ1-2	TRBV12-3/TRBV12-4	CASSWAYYGYTF	TGTGCCAGCAGTTGGGCGTACTATGGCTACACCTTC
NA	NA	TRBJ1-1	TRBV29-1	CSVPSKGASSFLTEAFF	TGCAGCGTCCCATCGAAAGGGGCCTCTTCCTTCCTTACTGAAGCTTTCTTT
NA	few	TRBJ2-1	TRBV12-3/TRBV12-4	CASNLGPTSYNEQFF	TGTGCCAGCAACTTGGGGCCTACTAGTTACAATGAGCAGTTCTTC
NA	NA	TRBJ2-7	TRBV5-5	CASSLEAGGGGLEQYF	TGTGCCAGCAGCTTGGAGGCTGGTGGAGGGGGGCTGGAGCAGTACTTC
NA	few	TRBJ2-7	TRBV11-2	CASSRLTRDEQYF	TGTGCCAGCAGCCGTTTAACTAGGGACGAGCAGTACTTC
NA	NA	TRBJ1-1	TRBV4-1	CASSHQGRGLMNTEAFF	TGCGCCAGCAGCCATCAAGGGCGGGGACTTATGAACACTGAAGCTTTCTTT
TRBD2	NA	TRBJ2-1	TRBV13	CASSPAGTSGLNEQFF	TGTGCCAGCAGCCCAGCCGGGACTAGCGGGTTAAATGAGCAGTTCTTC
NA	many	TRBJ2-2	TRBV11-1	CASSLPASMESNTGELFF	TGTGCCAGCAGCTTACCCGCCTCGATGGAGTCGAACACCGGGGAGCTGTTTTTT
NA	NA	TRBJ1-1	TRBV6-1	CASRKTAANTEAFF	TGTGCCAGCAGAAAGACAGCAGCTAACACTGAAGCTTTCTTT
TRBD2	few	TRBJ2-2	TRBV6-5	CASSSLLAGEAGELFF	TGTGCCAGCAGTTCCCTACTAGCGGGAGAAGCCGGGGAGCTGTTTTTT
NA	few	TRBJ2-1	TRBV5-6	CASSFLTVNEQFF	TGTGCCAGCAGCTTCTTAACCGTCAATGAGCAGTTCTTC
NA	few	TRBJ1-2	TRBV12-3/TRBV12-4	CASSLSRVYGYTF	TGTGCCAGCAGTTTATCAAGGGTGTACGGCTACACCTTC
TRBD1	NA	TRBJ1-5	TRBV27	CASSWIGGHQPQHF	TGTGCCAGCAGTTGGATAGGGGGCCATCAGCCCCAGCATTTT
TRBD2	NA	TRBJ2-1	TRBV5-1	CASSWAGGDNEQFF	TGCGCCAGCAGCTGGGCGGGGGGTGACAATGAGCAGTTCTTC
NA	few	TRBJ1-2	TRBV27	CASRPPGAWGYTF	TGTGCCAGCAGACCTCCGGGCGCGTGGGGCTACACCTTC
NA	NA	TRBJ2-7	TRBV27	CASSLGAKFYEQYF	TGTGCCAGCAGTTTAGGAGCCAAGTTCTACGAGCAGTACTTC
NA	NA	TRBJ1-1	TRBV7-9	CASSLLVTGESHTEAFF	TGTGCCAGCAGCTTACTGGTGACAGGCGAGAGTCACACTGAAGCTTTCTTT
NA	many	TRBJ2-1	TRBV7-3	CASSLGAGYNEQFF	TGTGCCAGCAGCTTAGGGGCGGGTTACAATGAGCAGTTCTTC
NA	many	TRBJ1-1	TRBV7-9	CASSLVEAFF	TGTGCCAGCAGCTTAGTCGAAGCTTTCTTT
NA	few	TRBJ1-3	TRBV12-3/TRBV12-4	CASSQGSGNTIYF	TGTGCCAGCAGTCAGGGTTCTGGAAACACCATATATTTT
NA	few	TRBJ2-1	TRBV4-2	CASSQTAGSSYNEQFF	TGTGCCAGCAGCCAAACGGCGGGCAGCTCCTACAATGAGCAGTTCTTC
NA	NA	TRBJ2-7	TRBV7-2	CASSSGMIPEQYF	TGTGCCAGCAGCTCCGGCATGATCCCCGAGCAGTACTTC
TRBD2	few	TRBJ2-2	TRBV6-1	CASRGGAGELFF	TGTGCCAGCAGGGGGGGGGCCGGGGAGCTGTTTTTT
NA	many	TRBJ2-1	TRBV3-1	CASSLGRRVHEQFF	TGTGCCAGCAGCTTAGGGCGGAGGGTGCATGAGCAGTTCTTC
TRBD2	few	TRBJ2-7	TRBV20-1	CSAHVAGGEPYEQYF	TGCAGTGCTCACGTAGCGGGGGGGGAACCCTACGAGCAGTACTTC
NA	many	TRBJ2-1	TRBV12-3/TRBV12-4	CASSSGNEQFF	TGTGCCAGCAGTTCAGGCAATGAGCAGTTCTTC
TRBD1	many	TRBJ1-1	TRBV5-1	CASSWTGENTEAFF	TGCGCCAGCAGCTGGACAGGGGAGAACACTGAAGCTTTCTTT
TRBD2	few	TRBJ2-1	TRBV5-1	CASSFSGTIYNEQFF	TGCGCCAGCAGCTTTAGCGGGACCATTTACAATGAGCAGTTCTTC
TRBD2	many	TRBJ2-3	TRBV11-1	CASSSVSGSGSPRVDTQYF	TGTGCCAGCAGCTCTGTATCGGGGAGCGGGAGTCCCCGGGTGGATACGCAGTATTTT
NA	many	TRBJ2-1	TRBV5-5	CASSYRGLGAYNEQFF	TGTGCCAGCAGTTACCGAGGGTTGGGGGCCTACAATGAGCAGTTCTTC
TRBD1	NA	TRBJ2-7	TRBV6-2/TRBV6-3	CASSLELGVRQGRAPSYEQYF	TGTGCCAGCAGTCTGGAACTAGGGGTGCGACAGGGCAGGGCTCCTTCCTACGAGCAGTACTTC
NA	NA	TRBJ1-4	TRBV15	CATSGIMGTSNEKLFF	TGTGCCACCAGCGGGATTATGGGCACGAGTAATGAAAAACTGTTTTTT
NA	few	TRBJ2-7	TRBV19	CASSIPGRLYEQYF	TGTGCCAGTAGTATCCCGGGACGGCTCTACGAGCAGTACTTC
TRBD2	NA	TRBJ2-1	TRBV14	CASSQAVTSGSYEQFF	TGTGCCAGCAGCCAAGCCGTGACTAGCGGGAGTTATGAGCAGTTCTTC
NA	many	TRBJ2-4	TRBV20-1	CSAEDGGTKNIQYF	TGCAGTGCTGAGGATGGGGGGACCAAAAACATTCAGTACTTC
NA	many	TRBJ2-5	TRBV12-3/TRBV12-4	CASSIQGETQYF	TGTGCCAGCAGCATACAGGGTGAGACCCAGTACTTC
TRBD1	NA	TRBJ2-7	TRBV27	CASQLTGGYEQYF	TGTGCCAGCCAGCTCACAGGGGGCTACGAGCAGTACTTC
NA	many	TRBJ2-7	TRBV6-2/TRBV6-3	CATEGSSYEQYF	TGTGCCACCGAGGGGAGCTCCTACGAGCAGTACTTC
TRBD2	few	TRBJ2-1	TRBV20-1	CSAPWTSGRVNEQFF	TGCAGTGCCCCCTGGACTAGCGGGAGGGTCAATGAGCAGTTCTTC
NA	NA	TRBJ2-3	TRBV11-2	CASSSSPPQYF	TGTGCCAGCAGCTCTTCGCCACCGCAGTATTTT
NA	few	TRBJ1-1	TRBV9	CASSASLF	TGTGCCAGCAGCGCGAGCCTCTTT
NA	few	TRBJ1-1	TRBV9	CASSFHPTNTEAFF	TGTGCCAGCAGCTTCCACCCTACGAACACTGAAGCTTTCTTT
NA	many	TRBJ1-1	TRBV27	CASSLGTLNTEAFF	TGTGCCAGCAGTTTGGGGACACTGAACACTGAAGCTTTCTTT
TRBD1	few	TRBJ2-7	TRBV14	CASREQGVYEQYF	TGTGCCAGCAGAGAACAGGGGGTTTACGAGCAGTACTTC
TRBD2	few	TRBJ2-1	TRBV3-1	CASSKQVPGGPGSEQFF	TGTGCCAGCAGCAAGCAGGTCCCGGGGGGGCCTGGTAGTGAGCAGTTCTTC